This T cell receptor (beta chain) came from a study of blood T cell repertoires in COVID-19. On the study more broadly: The United States, Italy and Spain supplied acute and convalescent COVID-19 samples. Sources were T cells, B-cell-depleted T cells, or PBMCs; the material itself was cDNA or gDNA.

Generated by immunoSEQ multiplex PCR, the TCRdb table keeps only in-frame clones and is missing some. Of about 200,000 clones in the sample, around 86% were seen once. The CDR3 runs 15 residues. Germline V gene lookup returns CDR1 MDHEN and CDR2 SYDVKM. The germline V and J ends were trimmed by 6 bases and 7 bases, with 19 bases remaining between them. The chain uses TRBV28 and TRBJ1-5, with a weak D call TRBD1 (6 bases). This sequence was found in a man aged 55 to 70 with acute or convalescent COVID-19. The sequenced sample consisted of peripheral blood. CDR3 nucleotide sequence: TGTGCCAGCAGCCGGACGGGGGGCGCAGGACAGCCCCAGCATTTT. This sequence encodes CASSRTGGAGQPQHF. Complete variable domain (other parts from reference TRBV28 and TRBJ1-5): DVKVTQSSRYLVKRTGEKVFLECVQDMDHENMFWYRQDPGLGLRLIYFSYDVKMKEKGDIPEGYSVSREKKERFSLILESASTNQTSMYLCASSRTGGAGQPQHFGDGTRLSIL.